The 8 T cell receptor beta chains below were found in one sample sequenced in a study of CD4 T cells in relation to SARS-CoV-2 and coronaviruses. Using immunoSEQ multiplex PCR, the repertoire was profiled, and TCRdb retains in-frame clones only, with some absent. The sample lists 20,000 or so clones, roughly 78% occurring once. Before the COVID-19 pandemic, during about 2011-2019, CD4+ T cells were taken from unexposed donors. CD4+ T cells were isolated from the cells after 10 days of culture. Antigens for these TCRs are unknown. The sample taken for sequencing was CD4+ T cells from PBMCs, cultured in vitro. The receptors originated from a human donor in good health.

DNA of the CDR3: TGTGCCAGCTCACCGGGGGCGCAGGTGAACACTGAAGCTTTCTTT. Protein sequence: CASSPGAQVNTEAFF. J is TRBJ1-1 and V is TRBV18; possibly TRBD1 for D (6 bases). From germline, CDR1 is KGHSH and CDR2 LQKENI. This CDR3 spans 15 amino acids. Trimming stripped 3 bases from V and 0 bases from J, with 11 bases between. Variable domain in full (rest from reference TRBV18 and TRBJ1-1): NAGVMQNPRHLVRRRGQEARLRCSPMKGHSHVYWYRQLPEEGLKFMVYLQKENIIDESGMPKERFSAEFPKEGPSILRIQQVVRGDSAAYFCASSPGAQVNTEAFFGQGTRLTVV.

The V gene is TRBV18, the J gene TRBJ1-4; 7 bases are a match to TRBD1. Germline CDR1 KGHSH, CDR2 LQKENI. The CDR3 length is 14 residues. The V segment lost 5 bases and the J segment 7 bases; nucleotides outside the gene matches: 7. DNA for the CDR3: TGTGCCAGCTCAGCCCGACAGGGTAGTGAAAAACTGTTTTTT. It specifies CASSARQGSEKLFF.

This chain connects TRBV2 to TRBJ1-6; D is undetermined. V lost 7 bases and J 5 bases, leaving 9 bases between the germline ends. Germline lookup yields CDR1 SNHLY and CDR2 FYNNEI. This CDR3 region has 13 residues. CDR3: CASKTADNSPLHF. The CDR3 DNA reads TGTGCCAGCAAGACGGCAGATAATTCACCCCTCCACTTT.

The chain joins TRBV7-9 to TRBJ1-1; unclear D gene. The CDR3 extends over 13 amino acids. Deletions cut 5 bases from V and 1 base from J, with 8 bases between. The germline CDR1 and CDR2 sequences are SEHNR and FQNEAQ (reference sequence). The CDR3 sequence is CASSPTANTEAFF. In DNA form, the CDR3 reads TGTGCCAGCAGCCCTACCGCGAACACTGAAGCTTTCTTT.

This clone was recorded only once. The chain carries TRBV19 and TRBJ2-5; 7 bases match TRBD1. CDR3 length: 15 residues. With 6 bases clipped from V and 2 bases from J, the junction kept 9 bases outside the gene matches. CDR1 is LNHDA and CDR2 is SQIVND in the germline V gene (reference sequence). CDR3 in amino acids: CASSPGTASQETQYF. CDR3 nucleotides: TGTGCCAGTAGCCCCGGGACAGCTTCACAAGAGACCCAGTACTTC. Combining the CDR3 with reference TRBV19 and TRBJ2-5 gives the whole variable domain DGGITQSPKYLFRKEGQNVTLSCEQNLNHDAMYWYRQDPGQGLRLIYYSQIVNDFQKGDIAEGYSVSREKKESFPLTVTSAQKNPTAFYLCASSPGTASQETQYFGPGTRLLVL.

The V gene is TRBV6-5, the J gene TRBJ2-5, with D possibly being TRBD1 (5 bases). This CDR3 region has 16 residues. Germline V gene data show CDR1 as MNHEY and CDR2 as SVGAGI. Trimming removed 2 bases from V and 3 bases from J, with 16 bases in between. CDR3 coding DNA: TGTGCCAGCAGTTACCTGGGGCGAATTGGGGAAGAGACCCAGTACTTC. It specifies CASSYLGRIGEETQYF.

The chain has TRBV9 and TRBJ1-2; tentative D call: TRBD1 (6 bases). The V gene's germline CDR1 is SGDLS and CDR2 YYNGEE. CDR3 length: 16 residues. Trimming pared 0 bases from V and 4 bases from J, leaving 16 bases between. The CDR3 DNA reads TGTGCCAGCAGCGTAGGACTTTCAGGGGCAGGCTATGGCTACACCTTC. It encodes CASSVGLSGAGYGYTF.

The chain couples TRBV4-1 to TRBJ2-7; no clear D gene. Trimming shortened V by 6 bases and J by 2 bases, and 8 bases separated the two germline ends. Germline values: CDR1 MGHRA, CDR2 YSYEKL. The CDR3 contains 12 residues. CDR3 nucleotides: TGCGCCAGCAGACCCAGACCCTACGAGCAGTACTTC. Its translation is CASRPRPYEQYF.